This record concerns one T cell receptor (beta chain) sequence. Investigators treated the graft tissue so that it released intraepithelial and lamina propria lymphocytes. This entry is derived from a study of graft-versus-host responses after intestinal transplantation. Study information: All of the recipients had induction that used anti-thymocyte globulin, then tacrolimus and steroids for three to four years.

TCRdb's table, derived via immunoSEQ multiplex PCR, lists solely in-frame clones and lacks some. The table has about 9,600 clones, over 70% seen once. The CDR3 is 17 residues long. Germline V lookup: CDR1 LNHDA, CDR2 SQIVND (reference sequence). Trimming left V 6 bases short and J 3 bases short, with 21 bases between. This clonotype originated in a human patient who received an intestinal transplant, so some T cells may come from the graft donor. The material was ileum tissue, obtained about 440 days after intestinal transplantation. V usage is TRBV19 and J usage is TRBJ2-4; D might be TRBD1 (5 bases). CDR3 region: CASSPDAAGWIKNIQYF. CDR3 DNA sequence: TGTGCCAGTAGCCCGGATGCGGCAGGGTGGATCAAAAACATTCAGTACTTC.